The sequence of this T cell receptor (beta chain) was determined in a study of Graves' ophthalmopathy and Graves' hyperthyroidism. The TCR beta CDR3 regions underwent amplification from RNA transcripts. The workflow started with a first-round RT-PCR run with HTBI primers and then moved on to a second-round multiplex PCR. TCRdb re-analysed the multiplex PCR reads in MiXCR, keeping a single row per CDR3 protein. The profile covers around 1.1 million distinct CDR3 sequences, with about two fifths appearing a single time and 11% taken by the ten largest. The CDR3 runs to 17 residues. V was trimmed by 0 bases and J by 2 bases, leaving 17 bases between them. From germline, CDR1 is SGDLS and CDR2 YYNGEE.

The clonotype originates from an adult man with Graves' hyperthyroidism. The sample taken for sequencing was peripheral blood or thyroid tissue (not recorded which). J is TRBJ1-2 and V is TRBV9, with D perhaps TRBD1 (5 bases). CDR3 residues: CASSVATGHRPNYGYTF. CDR3 coding DNA: TGTGCCAGCAGCGTAGCCACCGGACACCGGCCGAACTATGGCTACACCTTC. Combining the CDR3 with reference TRBV9 and TRBJ1-2 gives the whole variable domain DSGVTQTPKHLITATGQRVTLRCSPRSGDLSVYWYQQSLDQGLQFLIQYYNGEERAKGNILERFSAQQFPDLHSELNLSSLELGDSALYFCASSVATGHRPNYGYTFGSGTRLTVV.